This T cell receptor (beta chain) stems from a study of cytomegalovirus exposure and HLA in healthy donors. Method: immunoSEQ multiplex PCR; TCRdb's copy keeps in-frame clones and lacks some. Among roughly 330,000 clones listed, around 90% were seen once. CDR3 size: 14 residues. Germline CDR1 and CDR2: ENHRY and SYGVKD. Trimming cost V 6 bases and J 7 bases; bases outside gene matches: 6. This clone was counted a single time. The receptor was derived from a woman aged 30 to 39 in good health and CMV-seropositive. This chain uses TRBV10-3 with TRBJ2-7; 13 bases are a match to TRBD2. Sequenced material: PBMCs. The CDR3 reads CAIRPGTSGAEQYF. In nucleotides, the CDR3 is TGTGCCATCAGACCCGGGACTAGCGGGGCGGAGCAGTACTTC.